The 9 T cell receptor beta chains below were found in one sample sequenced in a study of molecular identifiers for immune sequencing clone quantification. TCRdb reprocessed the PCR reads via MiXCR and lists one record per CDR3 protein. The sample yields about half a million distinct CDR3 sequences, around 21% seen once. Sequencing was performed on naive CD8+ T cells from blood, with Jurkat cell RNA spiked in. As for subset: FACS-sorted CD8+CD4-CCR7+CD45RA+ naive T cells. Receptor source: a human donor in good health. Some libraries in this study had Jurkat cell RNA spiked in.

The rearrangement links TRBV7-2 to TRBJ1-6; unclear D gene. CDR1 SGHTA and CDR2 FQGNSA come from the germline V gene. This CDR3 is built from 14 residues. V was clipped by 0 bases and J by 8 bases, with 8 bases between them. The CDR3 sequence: CASSLALGDSPLHF. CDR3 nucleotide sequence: TGTGCCAGCAGCTTAGCTCTTGGGGATTCACCCCTCCACTTT.

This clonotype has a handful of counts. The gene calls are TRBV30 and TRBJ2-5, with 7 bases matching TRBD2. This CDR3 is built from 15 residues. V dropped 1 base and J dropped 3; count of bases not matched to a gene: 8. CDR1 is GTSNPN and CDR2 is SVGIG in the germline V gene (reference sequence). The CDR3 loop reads CAWSGLRDYKETQYF. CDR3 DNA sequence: TGTGCCTGGAGTGGTCTCCGGGACTACAAAGAGACCCAGTACTTC.

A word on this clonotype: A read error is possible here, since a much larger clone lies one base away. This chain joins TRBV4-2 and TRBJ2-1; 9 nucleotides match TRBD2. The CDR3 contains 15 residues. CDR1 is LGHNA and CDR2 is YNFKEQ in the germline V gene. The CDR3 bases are TGTGCCAGCAGCCAAGTGGGACTAGCTAGTTATGAGCAGATCTTC. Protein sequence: CASSQVGLASYEQIF.

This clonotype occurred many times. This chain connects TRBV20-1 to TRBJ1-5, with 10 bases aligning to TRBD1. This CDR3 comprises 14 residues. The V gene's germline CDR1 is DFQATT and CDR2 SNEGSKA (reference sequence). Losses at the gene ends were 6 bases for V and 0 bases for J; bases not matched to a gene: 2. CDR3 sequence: CSAGTGDSNQPQHF. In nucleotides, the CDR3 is TGCAGTGCAGGGACAGGGGATAGCAATCAGCCCCAGCATTTT.

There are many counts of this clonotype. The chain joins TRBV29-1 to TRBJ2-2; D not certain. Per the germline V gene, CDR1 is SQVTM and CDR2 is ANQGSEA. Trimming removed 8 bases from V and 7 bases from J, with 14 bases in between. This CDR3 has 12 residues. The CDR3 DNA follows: TGCAGCATCCCATCGGGCGGCGGGGAGCTGTTTTTT. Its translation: CSIPSGGGELFF.

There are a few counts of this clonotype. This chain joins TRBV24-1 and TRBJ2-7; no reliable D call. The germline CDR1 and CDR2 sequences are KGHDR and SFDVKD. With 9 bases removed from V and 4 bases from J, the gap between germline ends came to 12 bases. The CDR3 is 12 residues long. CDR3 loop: CATEVKGYEQYF. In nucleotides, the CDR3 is TGTGCCACCGAGGTTAAAGGGTACGAGCAGTACTTC.

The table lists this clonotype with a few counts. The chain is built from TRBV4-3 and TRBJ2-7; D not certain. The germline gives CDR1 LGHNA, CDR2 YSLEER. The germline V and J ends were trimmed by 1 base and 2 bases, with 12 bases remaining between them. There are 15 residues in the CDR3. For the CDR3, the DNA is TGCGCCAGCAGCCAAGGTATGGGTAATACCTACGAGCAGTACTTC. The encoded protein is CASSQGMGNTYEQYF.

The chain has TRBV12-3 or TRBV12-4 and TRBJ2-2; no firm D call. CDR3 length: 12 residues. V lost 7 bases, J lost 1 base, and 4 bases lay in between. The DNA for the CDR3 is TGTGCCAGCAATATGAACACCGGGGAGCTGTTTTTT. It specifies CASNMNTGELFF.

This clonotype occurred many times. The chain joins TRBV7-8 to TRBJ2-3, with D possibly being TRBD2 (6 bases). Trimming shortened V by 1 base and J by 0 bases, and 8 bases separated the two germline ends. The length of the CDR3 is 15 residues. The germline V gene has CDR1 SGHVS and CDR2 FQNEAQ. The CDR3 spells CASSLVGTSTDTQYF. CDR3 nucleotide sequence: TGTGCCAGCAGCTTAGTTGGGACTAGCACAGATACGCAGTATTTT.